This is a list of T cell receptor beta chains from one sample in a study of shared clonotypes between healthy human individuals. Clones were read by immunoSEQ multiplex PCR, and TCRdb kept only the in-frame ones, dropping some. The table lists around 2.5 million clones, 93% of them singletons. The sequenced sample consisted of naive CD4+ T cells from PBMCs. Receptor source: a man younger than 35 in good health. Some clones in this sample may be carry-over from other donors' samples. CDR3s include the opening cysteine and the closing phenylalanine or tryptophan. D genes are given only for firm matches. Some rows have no size entry. The others give once, few or many, or a class for an expanded clone.

abundance,v_gene,d_gene,j_gene,CDR3aa,CDR3nt
-,TRBV9,-,TRBJ2-2,CASSVRGHNTGELFF,TGTGCCAGCAGCGTACGCGGTCATAACACCGGGGAGCTGTTTTTT
-,TRBV7-9,TRBD2,TRBJ2-2,CASSLRSGDTGELFF,TGTGCCAGCAGCCTCCGCAGCGGGGACACCGGGGAGCTGTTTTTT
-,TRBV6-1,TRBD1,TRBJ2-7,CASSEVGQGRYEQYF,TGTGCCAGCAGTGAAGTGGGACAGGGAAGGTACGAGCAGTACTTC
few,TRBV29-1,-,TRBJ2-5,CSSGTGLGAQYF,TGCAGCTCCGGGACTGGCCTCGGGGCCCAGTACTTC
-,TRBV7-6,TRBD2,TRBJ2-6,CASSPLRGTGANVLTF,TGTGCCAGCAGCCCCCTGCGGGGGACTGGGGCCAACGTCCTGACTTTC
-,TRBV6-1,TRBD1,TRBJ1-2,CASRTRQGPNYGYTF,TGTGCCAGCAGGACCCGACAGGGCCCCAACTATGGCTACACCTTC
-,TRBV6-5,TRBD1,TRBJ2-2,CASNEGGMGELFF,TGTGCCAGCAACGAAGGGGGCATGGGGGAGCTGTTTTTT
-,TRBV11-3,TRBD2,TRBJ2-5,CASSSGTNKETQYF,TGTGCCAGCAGCTCGGGGACTAATAAAGAGACCCAGTACTTC
-,TRBV7-2,-,TRBJ2-3,CASSLFEAMAQYF,TGTGCCAGCAGCTTATTCGAGGCGATGGCGCAGTATTTT
-,TRBV4-3,-,TRBJ1-3,CASSQGSGTNTIYF,TGCGCCAGCAGCCAAGGGTCCGGTACAAACACCATATATTTT